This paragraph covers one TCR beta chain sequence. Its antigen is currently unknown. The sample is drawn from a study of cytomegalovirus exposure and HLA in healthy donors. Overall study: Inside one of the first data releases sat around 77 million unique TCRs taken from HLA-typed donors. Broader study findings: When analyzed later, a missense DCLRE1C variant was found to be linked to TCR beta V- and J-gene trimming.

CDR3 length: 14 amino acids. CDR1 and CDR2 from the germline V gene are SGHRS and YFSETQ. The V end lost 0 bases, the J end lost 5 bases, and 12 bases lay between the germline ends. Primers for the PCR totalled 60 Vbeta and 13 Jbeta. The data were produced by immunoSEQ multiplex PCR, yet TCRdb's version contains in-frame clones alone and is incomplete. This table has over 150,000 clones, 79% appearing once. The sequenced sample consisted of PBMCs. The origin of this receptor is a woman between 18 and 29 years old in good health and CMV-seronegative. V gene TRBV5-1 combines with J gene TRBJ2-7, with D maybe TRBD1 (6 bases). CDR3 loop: CASSLGAGEHEQYF. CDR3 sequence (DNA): TGCGCCAGCAGCTTGGGGGCAGGGGAACACGAGCAGTACTTC. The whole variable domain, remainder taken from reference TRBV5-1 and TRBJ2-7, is KAGVTQTPRYLIKTRGQQVTLSCSPISGHRSVSWYQQTPGQGLQFLFEYFSETQRNKGNFPGRFSGRQFSNSRSEMNVSTLELGDSALYLCASSLGAGEHEQYFGPGTRLTVT.